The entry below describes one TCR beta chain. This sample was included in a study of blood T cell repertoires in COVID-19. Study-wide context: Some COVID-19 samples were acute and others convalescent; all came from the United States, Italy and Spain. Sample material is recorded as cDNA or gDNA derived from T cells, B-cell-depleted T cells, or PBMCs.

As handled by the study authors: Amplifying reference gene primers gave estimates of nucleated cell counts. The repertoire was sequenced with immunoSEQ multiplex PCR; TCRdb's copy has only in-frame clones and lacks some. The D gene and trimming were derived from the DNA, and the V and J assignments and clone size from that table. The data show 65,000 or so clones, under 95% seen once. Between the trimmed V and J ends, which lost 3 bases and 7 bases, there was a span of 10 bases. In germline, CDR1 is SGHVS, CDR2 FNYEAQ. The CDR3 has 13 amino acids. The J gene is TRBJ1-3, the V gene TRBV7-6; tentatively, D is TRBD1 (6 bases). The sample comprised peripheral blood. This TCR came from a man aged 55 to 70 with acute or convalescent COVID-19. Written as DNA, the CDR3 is TGTGCCAGCAGCTTCGGGGGGCAGAACACCATATATTTT. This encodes CASSFGGQNTIYF.